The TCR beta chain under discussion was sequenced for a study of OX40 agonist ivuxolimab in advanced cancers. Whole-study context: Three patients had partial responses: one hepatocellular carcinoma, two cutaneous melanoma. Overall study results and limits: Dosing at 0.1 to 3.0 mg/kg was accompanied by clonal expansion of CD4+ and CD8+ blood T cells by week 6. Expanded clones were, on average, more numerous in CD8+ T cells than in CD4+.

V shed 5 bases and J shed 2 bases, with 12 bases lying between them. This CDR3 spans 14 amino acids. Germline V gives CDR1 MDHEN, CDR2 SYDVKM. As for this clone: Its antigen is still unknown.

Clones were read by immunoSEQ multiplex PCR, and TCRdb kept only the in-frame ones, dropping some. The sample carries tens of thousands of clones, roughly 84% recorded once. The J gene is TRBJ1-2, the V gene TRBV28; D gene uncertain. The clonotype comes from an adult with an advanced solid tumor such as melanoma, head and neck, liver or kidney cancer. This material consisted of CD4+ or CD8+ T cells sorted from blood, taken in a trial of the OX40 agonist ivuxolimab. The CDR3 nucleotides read TGTGCCAGCAGTCATCCGGGAGAGAACTATGGCTACACCTTC. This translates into CASSHPGENYGYTF.